This T cell receptor beta chain was sequenced in a study of blood T cell repertoires in COVID-19 (dated by TCRdb to 2020 to 2022). For the wider study: Samples covering the acute and convalescent phases of COVID-19 were provided by collaborators in the United States, Italy and Spain. The prospective study material was composed of cDNA or gDNA derived from T cells, B-cell-depleted T cells, or PBMCs. Subjects who had been exposed to COVID-19, were actively infected with it, or had recovered from it provided the deeply sampled blood TCRbeta repertoires that made up the dataset. The repertoires were released in a freely available public database meant as a resource for research on the immune response to SARS-CoV-2. Samples were obtained from the ongoing ImmuneRACE study (first 160 participants) and from 1,200 or so subjects provided by 6 global collaborators. A de-identified subject ID, COVID-19 status, age in years and sex were almost always included in the sample metadata. Where available, HLA class I and class II types were taken from metadata supplied by the sample provider and were not determined by assay-based typing.

A note on this clone: Its antigen has not been determined. No much larger clone is present one base from it, and per-base qualities are unavailable.

The collaborating institutions used their own protocols to collect whole blood in K2EDTA tubes. For TCRbeta analysis, collaborators shipped samples in one of three forms: frozen whole blood, isolated PBMCs, or DNA extracted from either of those sample types. TCRbeta CDR3 regions were amplified from genomic DNA using the immunoSEQ Assay, a bias-controlled multiplex PCR. Per the source publication's procedure: Within the assay, amplification of reference gene primers was used to estimate how many nucleated cells each sample contained. To quantify the absolute abundance of each unique TCRbeta CDR3 rearrangement, sequence reads were collapsed and filtered. Productive Simpson clonality was computed per sample as the square root of Simpson's diversity index over productive rearrangements. TCRdb re-hosts the immuneACCESS table, in-frame sequences only. Its copies lack some clones; in the studies checked, an unresolved V gene accounts for under half of them, and the cause for the rest is not known. V, J and clone size are those of that table, while D and trimming were read from the DNA. Recorded for this sample are 250,000 to 350,000 clones; 75% to 90% of them occurred a single time. The ten largest clonotypes hold under 15% of the sample.

General findings and caveats noted by the study authors: The amount of clinical and demographic metadata varied by source and participant and was provided uncurated.

Looking up the germline V gene (reference sequence) yields CDR1 LNHNV and CDR2 YYDKDF. Relative to germline, V is 3 bases shorter and J is 4 bases shorter, with 7 bases between their ends. Counted from cysteine to phenylalanine, this CDR3 has 13 amino acids. The read is trimmed to its CDR3 DNA, 39 bases read in frame from base 1. The sample was peripheral blood. This TCR derives from a woman in her fifties or sixties with acute or convalescent COVID-19. The receptor chain draws on TRBV15 and TRBJ2-1; no D gene can be assigned with confidence. The CDR3 corresponds to CATSSDTYNEQFF. The nucleotide sequence reads as follows: TGTGCCACCAGCAGTGACACATACAATGAGCAGTTCTTC.